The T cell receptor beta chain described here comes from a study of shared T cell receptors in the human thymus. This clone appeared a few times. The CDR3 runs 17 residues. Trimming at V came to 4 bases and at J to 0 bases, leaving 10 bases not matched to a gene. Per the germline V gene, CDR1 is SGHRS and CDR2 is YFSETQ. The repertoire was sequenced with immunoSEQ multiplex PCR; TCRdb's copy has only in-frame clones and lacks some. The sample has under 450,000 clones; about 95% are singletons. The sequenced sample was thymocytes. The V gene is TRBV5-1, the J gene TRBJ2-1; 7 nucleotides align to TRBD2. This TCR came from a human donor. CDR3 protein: CASSDPLADLSYNEQFF. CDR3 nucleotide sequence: TGCGCCAGCAGCGACCCCCTAGCGGACCTCTCCTACAATGAGCAGTTCTTC.